These 5 T cell receptor beta chains were sequenced from one sample in a study of cytomegalovirus exposure and HLA in healthy donors (TCRdb year 2017). Libraries were prepared through the immunoSEQ multiplex PCR assay. TCRdb limited this immuneACCESS table to in-frame rearrangements with V and J called. A share of clones is missing; checked studies link under half to unresolved V genes, and the rest is unexplained. The sample has about 140,000 clones on record, just over 85% of them singletons. 7.9% of the sample is held by the ten biggest clonotypes. Material for sequencing was PBMCs. Every receptor here comes from a woman aged 18-30 years in good health and CMV-seropositive.

V and J are TRBV2 and TRBJ1-1; the match to TRBD1 covers 8 bases. The CDR3 covers 14 residues. Per germline, CDR1 SNHLY and CDR2 FYNNEI. V lost 5 bases to trimming and J lost 5 bases; unmatched junction nucleotides: 7. In DNA, the CDR3 is TGTGCCAGCAGTTTCGGACAGGGTAGAACTGAAGCTTTCTTT. This gives the protein CASSFGQGRTEAFF.

This clone was picked up a small number of times. V is TRBV5-1 and J is TRBJ2-3; 8 bases are a match to TRBD2. CDR3 length: 16 residues. Germline assignment: CDR1 SGHRS and CDR2 YFSETQ. V was pared by 0 bases and J by 3 bases, with 6 bases of the junction left unmatched. DNA of the CDR3: TGCGCCAGCAGCTTGGTAGGCGGGAGGATGACAGATACGCAGTATTTT. The encoded protein is CASSLVGGRMTDTQYF.

This CDR3 is CASSQDSIGGYPAGYTF. CDR3 bases: TGCGCCAGCAGCCAAGATTCGATCGGGGGGTATCCTGCTGGCTACACCTTC. The gene calls are TRBV4-1 and TRBJ1-2; TRBD1 is a possible D gene (5 bases). V shed 0 bases and J shed 7 bases, with 21 bases lying between them. This CDR3 region has 17 residues. Germline loops: CDR1 MGHRA, CDR2 YSYEKL.

This chain joins TRBV28 and TRBJ2-1; D ambiguous. Germline lookup yields CDR1 MDHEN and CDR2 SYDVKM. Trimming stripped 5 bases from V and 9 bases from J, with 11 bases between. This CDR3 has 12 residues. CDR3 sequence reads: CASSQTATEQFF. CDR3 nucleotides: TGTGCCAGCAGTCAAACAGCAACTGAGCAGTTCTTC.

The rearrangement uses TRBV6-1 and TRBJ1-1; D is possibly TRBD1 (5 bases). CDR1 is MNHNS, CDR2 SASEGT, per germline. The CDR3 is made up of 13 amino acids. Trimming removed 3 bases from V and 8 bases from J, with 13 bases in between. The CDR3 is CASSEIGSGEAFF. In DNA, the CDR3 is TGTGCCAGCAGTGAGATCGGGTCAGGGGAAGCTTTCTTT.